Presented here are 28 T cell receptor beta chains from one specimen sequenced in a study of CD8+ T cells in alopecia areata (dated by TCRdb to about 2018). The method was the immunoSEQ multiplex PCR assay. RNA was extracted from all samples and reverse transcribed into cDNA, which served as template for TCR sequencing. TCRdb took over this immuneACCESS table, retaining in-frame rearrangements with V and J assigned. Such tables are incomplete; in checked studies, under half of the missing clones stem from an unresolved V gene, and the remainder is unexplained. Within this sample are about 140,000 clones, with roughly 50% of them counted one time only. The top ten clones comprise approximately 4.3% of the sample. Sequencing was done on a sample of CD4+ T cells sorted from blood. Every receptor here comes from a human donor in good health.

The chain employs TRBV29-1 and TRBJ1-3, with D possibly being TRBD1 (5 bases). This CDR3 spans 12 amino acids. Germline CDR1 SQVTM, CDR2 ANQGSEA. V shed 6 bases and J shed 4 bases, with 10 bases lying between them. CDR3 region: CSVRDAGNTIYF. CDR3 DNA: TGCAGCGTCCGGGACGCCGGAAACACCATATATTTT.

J is TRBJ2-4 and V is TRBV28; D is unresolved. In germline, CDR1 is MDHEN, CDR2 SYDVKM. There are 18 residues in the CDR3. Trimming removed 7 bases from V and 0 bases from J, with 22 bases in between. This CDR3 reads CASTTFRRHSLAKNIQYF. For the CDR3, the DNA is TGTGCCAGCACCACTTTTCGTCGACATTCGCTAGCCAAAAACATTCAGTACTTC.

This chain links TRBV2 with TRBJ2-4; TRBD1 matches at 10 bases. V lost 4 bases to trimming and J lost 1 base; unmatched junction nucleotides: 7. This CDR3 region has 17 residues. CDR1 SNHLY and CDR2 FYNNEI come from the germline V gene. The CDR3 spells CASSGGQGGIAKNIQYF. The CDR3 DNA reads as TGTGCCAGCAGTGGTGGACAGGGGGGAATCGCCAAAAACATTCAGTACTTC.

This clone has more than one count but fewer than ten. J is TRBJ2-7 and V is TRBV5-6; D uncertain. From germline, CDR1 is SGHDT and CDR2 YYEEEE. V lost 0 bases and J lost 7, with 17 bases in between. The CDR3 sequence is 15 residues long. CDR3 loop: CASSLGVILEREQYF. DNA for the CDR3: TGTGCCAGCAGCTTGGGAGTGATTCTAGAACGGGAGCAGTACTTC.

This chain connects TRBV7-9 to TRBJ2-1, with D uncertain. The CDR3 covers 13 residues. Germline V gene data show CDR1 as SEHNR and CDR2 as FQNEAQ (reference sequence). Trimming left V 5 bases short and J 4 bases short, with 9 bases between. CDR3 nucleotide sequence: TGTGCCAGCAGCCAAACAGCTTACAATGAGCAGTTCTTC. This codes for CASSQTAYNEQFF.

The chain has TRBV6-6 and TRBJ2-7; 8 bases map to TRBD1. This CDR3 region has 16 residues. CDR1 MNHNY and CDR2 SVGAGI come from the germline V gene (reference sequence). Losses at the gene ends were 5 bases for V and 7 bases for J; bases not matched to a gene: 16. CDR3 loop: CASSQTGDLWAGEQYF. The CDR3 DNA reads TGTGCCAGCAGTCAGACAGGGGACCTCTGGGCGGGTGAGCAGTACTTC.

The J gene is TRBJ2-7, the V gene TRBV29-1; D might be TRBD2 (5 bases). V lost 4 bases and J 2 bases, leaving 9 bases between the germline ends. CDR3 length: 12 residues. The V gene's germline CDR1 is SQVTM and CDR2 ANQGSEA. The CDR3 loop reads CSVAAGPYEQYF. As DNA, the CDR3 is TGCAGCGTTGCGGCGGGCCCCTACGAGCAGTACTTC.

CDR3 sequence reads: CASSFAGLQETQYF. CDR3 sequence (DNA): TGTGCCAGCAGCTTCGCGGGGCTCCAAGAGACCCAGTACTTC. This chain uses TRBV7-9 with TRBJ2-5; possible D gene TRBD2, 6 bases. Germline assignment: CDR1 SEHNR and CDR2 FQNEAQ (reference sequence). V dropped 3 bases and J dropped 1 base, with 9 bases sitting between them. This CDR3 is 14 amino acids long.

The chain joins TRBV28 to TRBJ2-1; weak D call: TRBD2 (5 bases). Germline CDR1 and CDR2: MDHEN and SYDVKM. The CDR3 is made up of 12 amino acids. V lost 6 bases and J 9 bases, leaving 12 bases between the germline ends. CDR3 nucleotide sequence: TGTGCCAGCAGACTAGTGGTTGGTGAGCAGTTCTTC. Translation gives CASRLVVGEQFF. Using reference TRBV28 and TRBJ2-1 for the parts outside the CDR3, the full variable domain is DVKVTQSSRYLVKRTGEKVFLECVQDMDHENMFWYRQDPGLGLRLIYFSYDVKMKEKGDIPEGYSVSREKKERFSLILESASTNQTSMYLCASRLVVGEQFFGPGTRLTVL.

This sequence joins TRBV28 and TRBJ2-1, with TRBD1 matching over 10 bases. CDR3 length equals 15 residues. V lost 4 bases and J lost 5; bases outside the gene matches: 5. CDR1 MDHEN and CDR2 SYDVKM come from the germline V gene. For the CDR3, the DNA is TGTGCCAGCAGTTCTCGGACAGGGGGAAACAATGAGCAGTTCTTC. Its protein is CASSSRTGGNNEQFF. The whole variable domain, remainder taken from reference TRBV28 and TRBJ2-1, is DVKVTQSSRYLVKRTGEKVFLECVQDMDHENMFWYRQDPGLGLRLIYFSYDVKMKEKGDIPEGYSVSREKKERFSLILESASTNQTSMYLCASSSRTGGNNEQFFGPGTRLTVL.

Comments on this clone: This CDR3 is also generated by other DNA sequences in the sample. V gene TRBV29-1 combines with J gene TRBJ2-7, with no clear D. Germline CDR1 reads SQVTM; CDR2 reads ANQGSEA. V gave up 4 bases and J gave up 4 bases, with 8 bases separating them. The CDR3 loop spans 11 amino acids. CDR3 loop: CSVVGPYEQYF. The DNA for the CDR3 is TGCAGCGTTGTTGGGCCGTACGAGCAGTACTTC.

The CDR3 region is CASSQDVEGRTEAFF. CDR3 nucleotides: TGCGCCAGCAGCCAAGATGTGGAGGGGAGGACTGAAGCTTTCTTT. The chain employs TRBV4-1 and TRBJ1-1; possibly TRBD1 for D (5 bases). V gave up 0 bases and J gave up 5 bases, with 13 bases separating them. CDR3 length equals 15 residues. Germline V gene lookup returns CDR1 MGHRA and CDR2 YSYEKL.

This clone was observed a few times. The V gene is TRBV7-2, the J gene TRBJ1-3; D gene ambiguous. Germline V gives CDR1 SGHTA, CDR2 FQGNSA. The CDR3 spans 13 residues. Between the trimmed V and J ends, which lost 1 base and 4 bases, there was a span of 5 bases. CDR3 nucleotides: TGTGCCAGCAGCTTAGGTTACGGAAACACCATATATTTT. Residues: CASSLGYGNTIYF.

The chain recombines TRBV29-1 with TRBJ1-1; D might be TRBD1 (5 bases). In germline, CDR1 is SQVTM, CDR2 ANQGSEA. V shed 7 bases and J shed 4 bases, with 7 bases lying between them. The length of the CDR3 is 10 residues. The CDR3 nucleotides are TGCAGCGCAGGGTCCACTGAAGCTTTCTTT. It encodes CSAGSTEAFF.

The genes are TRBV5-6 and TRBJ1-2, with TRBD1 matching over 8 bases. The germline V gene has CDR1 SGHDT and CDR2 YYEEEE. Unmatched junction bases numbered 2, after V lost 4 bases and J lost 3 bases. The CDR3 contains 13 residues. CDR3 residues: CASSQGADYGYTF. DNA for the CDR3: TGTGCCAGCAGCCAGGGGGCGGACTATGGCTACACCTTC.

The chain recombines TRBV5-1 with TRBJ2-6; perhaps TRBD2 as D (6 bases). V dropped 3 bases and J dropped 11 bases, with 21 bases sitting between them. Germline V gives CDR1 SGHRS, CDR2 YFSETQ. The CDR3 extends over 16 amino acids. CDR3 sequence reads: CASSSSRLENIHVLTF. The CDR3 bases are TGCGCCAGCAGCTCCTCTCGACTAGAGAATATTCACGTCCTGACTTTC.

The chain joins TRBV9 to TRBJ2-7; D possibly uses TRBD1 or TRBD2 (5 bases each). The V end lost 5 bases, the J end lost 7 bases, and 19 bases lay between the germline ends. This CDR3 region has 14 residues. Germline assignment: CDR1 SGDLS and CDR2 YYNGEE. The DNA of the CDR3 is TGTGCCAGCAGTACCTCAGGGAGTTTTAGGGAGCAGTACTTC. Translating gives CASSTSGSFREQYF.

The V and J genes are TRBV28 and TRBJ1-1; the D is unclear. V shed 7 bases and J shed 0 bases, with 9 bases lying between them. Germline CDR1 is MDHEN and CDR2 is SYDVKM. The CDR3 spans 13 residues. The CDR3 coding sequence is TGTGCCAGCACCCGAGGCATGAACACTGAAGCTTTCTTT. It is translated as CASTRGMNTEAFF.

This clone was detected once. J is TRBJ2-3 and V is TRBV2; a possible D gene is TRBD2 (6 bases). This CDR3 spans 16 amino acids. Germline CDR1 reads SNHLY; CDR2 reads FYNNEI. Trimming took 6 bases from V and 2 from J, leaving 18 bases between them. CDR3 in DNA: TGTGCCAGCAGGGGGGGTCCGCAAACCTACACAGATACGCAGTATTTT. It encodes CASRGGPQTYTDTQYF.

This clone was detected only once. The chain combines TRBV29-1 with TRBJ1-2, with a tentative D call TRBD1 (5 bases). CDR3 length: 15 amino acids. V lost 1 base, J lost 4 bases, and 16 bases lay in between. The germline gives CDR1 SQVTM, CDR2 ANQGSEA. CDR3: CSVEGPTGGIYGYTF. CDR3 bases: TGCAGCGTTGAAGGGCCAACCGGGGGGATCTATGGCTACACCTTC.

This clone was detected a few times. The V gene is TRBV21-1, the J gene TRBJ2-2. TRBV21-1 is tagged as a pseudogene. CDR3 length: 14 residues. The CDR3 coding sequence is TGTGCCAGCAGCAAAGACGAGAACACCGGGGAGCTGTTTTTT. Translated: CASSKDENTGELFF.

The chain combines TRBV7-2 with TRBJ2-3, with a possible D match to TRBD1 (6 bases). The CDR3 consists of 14 residues. Germline assignment: CDR1 SGHTA and CDR2 FQGNSA. The ends were cut back, 5 bases at V and 6 bases at J, with 15 bases in the middle. Here the CDR3 DNA reads TGTGCCAGCAGCCGACAGGCGAGGGGCGATACGCAGTATTTT. Translating gives CASSRQARGDTQYF.

The rearrangement joins TRBV19 to TRBJ2-1, with D hard to call. The CDR3 has 13 residues. The germline V gene encodes CDR1 LNHDA and CDR2 SQIVND (reference sequence). Between the trimmed V and J ends, which lost 4 bases and 3 bases, there was a span of 7 bases. Here the CDR3 DNA reads TGTGCCAGTAGTACCACTATCTACAATGAGCAGTTCTTC. Translation gives CASSTTIYNEQFF.

The rearrangement links TRBV6-1 to TRBJ1-4; D may be TRBD1 (5 bases). The germline V gene has CDR1 MNHNS and CDR2 SASEGT. The CDR3 totals 15 residues. Trimming left V 5 bases short and J 5 bases short, with 15 bases between. The CDR3 bases are TGTGCCAGCAGTCGCCTAAGACAGCTGAATGAAAAACTGTTTTTT. Translation gives CASSRLRQLNEKLFF.

This clone has a handful of counts. The rearrangement links TRBV25-1 to TRBJ1-5, with 7 bases that match TRBD1. The CDR3 runs 12 residues. V shed 10 bases and J 6 bases; nucleotides not matched to a gene: 6. Germline lookup yields CDR1 MGHDK and CDR2 SYGVNS. The CDR3 nucleotides read TGTGCCATCGGGACAGAAGTTCAGCCCCAGCATTTT. Translating it yields CAIGTEVQPQHF. The variable domain in full, completed from reference TRBV25-1 and TRBJ1-5, reads EADIYQTPRYLVIGTGKKITLECSQTMGHDKMYWYQQDPGMELHLIHYSYGVNSTEKGDLSSESTVSRIRTEHFPLTLESARPSHTSQYLCAIGTEVQPQHFGDGTRLSIL.

The chain links TRBV7-7 to TRBJ2-5; 8 bases fit TRBD2. The trim removed 5 bases at V and 4 bases at J, leaving 6 bases unmatched. Germline assignment: CDR1 SSHAT and CDR2 FNYEAQ (reference sequence). This CDR3 contains 14 residues. CDR3 residues: CASSRSGSGETQYF. Written as DNA, the CDR3 is TGTGCCAGCAGCCGGAGCGGGAGTGGAGAGACCCAGTACTTC.

Notes on this clone: No DNA is shown, since the ends of the CDR3 on it are uncertain; the CDR3 is the one TCRdb lists. The chain has TRBV28 and TRBJ2-5. From germline, CDR1 is MDHEN and CDR2 SYDVKM. Termini included, the CDR3 measures 14 amino acids. CDR3 sequence reads: CASSSSDVQETQYF.

The V gene is TRBV2, the J gene TRBJ1-4, with TRBD1 as a possible D gene (5 bases). The CDR3 spans 14 residues. From germline, CDR1 is SNHLY and CDR2 FYNNEI. The ends were cut back, 2 bases at V and 7 bases at J, with 11 bases in the middle. The CDR3 sequence: CASSELGRFEKLFF. CDR3 sequence (DNA): TGTGCCAGCAGTGAATTGGGACGGTTTGAAAAACTGTTTTTT. Full variable domain (missing parts from reference TRBV2 and TRBJ1-4): EPEVTQTPSHQVTQMGQEVILRCVPISNHLYFYWYRQILGQKVEFLVSFYNNEISEKSEIFDDQFSVERPDGSNFTLKIRSTKLEDSAMYFCASSELGRFEKLFFGSGTQLSVL.